This record concerns one TCR beta chain sequence. This sample was taken from a study of blood T cell repertoires in COVID-19. Across the whole study: COVID-19 samples collected from the United States, Italy and Spain covered acute and convalescent phases.

The assay was immunoSEQ multiplex PCR, and TCRdb's table has in-frame clones only and misses some. Of some 78,000 clones in the sample, roughly 89% are singletons; the top ten hold roughly 3.5%. The germline V gene encodes CDR1 SGHRS and CDR2 YFSETQ. The CDR3 has 16 amino acids. Germline trimming cut 0 bases from V and 4 bases from J; bases unmatched to any gene: 6. This TCR came from a man in his fifties or sixties with acute or convalescent COVID-19. J is TRBJ2-2 and V is TRBV5-1, with 7 nucleotides matching TRBD1. The sequenced sample was peripheral blood. This CDR3 is CASSLAGGRVTGELFF. DNA for the CDR3: TGCGCCAGCAGCTTGGCAGGGGGAAGGGTCACCGGGGAGCTGTTTTTT.